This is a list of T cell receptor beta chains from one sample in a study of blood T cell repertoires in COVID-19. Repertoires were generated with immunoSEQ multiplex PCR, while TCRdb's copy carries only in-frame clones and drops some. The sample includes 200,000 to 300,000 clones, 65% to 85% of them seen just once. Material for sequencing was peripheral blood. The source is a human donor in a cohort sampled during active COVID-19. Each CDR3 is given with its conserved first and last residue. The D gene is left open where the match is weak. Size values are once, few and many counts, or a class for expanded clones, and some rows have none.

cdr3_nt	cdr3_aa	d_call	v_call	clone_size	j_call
TGCGCCAGCAGTGAAAGGTGGGAGGACTCCTACAATGAGCAGTTCTTC	CASSERWEDSYNEQFF	NA	TRBV10-1	NA	TRBJ2-1
TGTGCCAGCAGCACCGCGGGGTCAGATACGCAGTATTTT	CASSTAGSDTQYF	NA	TRBV11-2	NA	TRBJ2-3
TGTGCCAGCTCAAGAGGGACAGGGAAGAACACTGAAGCTTTCTTT	CASSRGTGKNTEAFF	TRBD1	TRBV18	NA	TRBJ1-1
TGCGCCAGCAGCTTGAAGGTGGGAGGGGGGACTGAAGCTTTCTTT	CASSLKVGGGTEAFF	NA	TRBV5-1	NA	TRBJ1-1
TGTGCCAGCAGTGAATTGACACACGATCAGCCCCAGCATTTT	CASSELTHDQPQHF	NA	TRBV6-1	once	TRBJ1-5
TGTGCCAGCAGTTCGACAGATACGCAGTATTTT	CASSSTDTQYF	NA	TRBV12-3/TRBV12-4	NA	TRBJ2-3
TGTGCCACATCAGGGGGCTGGAATCAGCCCCAGCATTTT	CATSGGWNQPQHF	TRBD1	TRBV10-3	few	TRBJ1-5
TGTGCCAGCAGCCCCAGTAGCGTCGGGGGGTATGGCTACACCTTC	CASSPSSVGGYGYTF	NA	TRBV7-9	once	TRBJ1-2
TGTGCCAGTAGTACTTTACAGGGATCGGATACGCAGTATTTT	CASSTLQGSDTQYF	NA	TRBV19	NA	TRBJ2-3
TGTGCCAGTAATGAGGGGGTCGTATACAATGAGCAGTTCTTC	CASNEGVVYNEQFF	NA	TRBV19	few	TRBJ2-1
TGCGCCAGCCAAACGATGACAGCTAGTAATTCACCCCTCCACTTT	CASQTMTASNSPLHF	NA	TRBV5-1	NA	TRBJ1-6
TGTGCCAGCAAGGGCGGGGGACAGAACACCGGGGAGCTGTTTTTT	CASKGGGQNTGELFF	NA	TRBV2	NA	TRBJ2-2
TGTGCCAGCAGTTTACAGGGGGCGCGGGAGCAGTTCTTC	CASSLQGAREQFF	TRBD1	TRBV28	NA	TRBJ2-1
TGCGCCAGCAGCCAACCTCGACTAGCGGGGGGGCGAGGAGAGACCCAGTACTTC	CASSQPRLAGGRGETQYF	TRBD2	TRBV4-1	NA	TRBJ2-5
TGTGCCAGCGGGACAGGAATGGTTAATGAGCAGTTCTTC	CASGTGMVNEQFF	TRBD1	TRBV7-2	NA	TRBJ2-1
TGTGCCAGCAGCTTTACAGGGGGCAGGATCGGGGAGCTGTTTTTT	CASSFTGGRIGELFF	TRBD1	TRBV5-4	NA	TRBJ2-2
TGCAGTGCTGGCCACACCCAGTACTTC	CSAGHTQYF	NA	TRBV20-1	once	TRBJ2-5
TGTGCCACTCGACAGGGGATTATCACAGATACGCAGTATTTT	CATRQGIITDTQYF	TRBD1	TRBV10-3	NA	TRBJ2-3
TGTGCCAGCAGTACCCCGACTAGCGGGAGCTCCTACAATGAGCAGTTCTTC	CASSTPTSGSSYNEQFF	TRBD2	TRBV28	few	TRBJ2-1
TGTGCCAGCAGCCAAAACGCAGGGGGCATCGATGGCTACACCTTC	CASSQNAGGIDGYTF	TRBD1	TRBV7-3	NA	TRBJ1-2
TGTGCCAGCTCACAGGAGTCAGCCACCTATGGCTACACCTTC	CASSQESATYGYTF	NA	TRBV18	NA	TRBJ1-2
TGTGCCAGTAGTTCCGATAGGGGGCAAGATACGCAGTATTTT	CASSSDRGQDTQYF	TRBD1	TRBV19	NA	TRBJ2-3
TGTGCCAGCAGCGGGACAGGGCGACGAGACTATGGCTACACCTTC	CASSGTGRRDYGYTF	TRBD1	TRBV7-9	NA	TRBJ1-2
TGTGCCAGCAGCTGGGACAGGATGAACACTGAAGCTTTCTTT	CASSWDRMNTEAFF	TRBD1	TRBV7-8	NA	TRBJ1-1
TGTGCCAGCAGCTTGGATGGGGCCGGTGGGACTGAAGCTTTCTTT	CASSLDGAGGTEAFF	NA	TRBV5-5	NA	TRBJ1-1
TGTGCCAGCAGTTACTCGCAGGGCAATCAGCCCCAGCATTTT	CASSYSQGNQPQHF	NA	TRBV6-5	NA	TRBJ1-5
TGTGCCAGCAGTTCTCGTTATTCCTACGAGCAGTACTTC	CASSSRYSYEQYF	NA	TRBV27	NA	TRBJ2-7
TGCGCCAGCAGCTTGGCCCCGCAGGGGAAGCAGTTCTTC	CASSLAPQGKQFF	NA	TRBV5-1	NA	TRBJ2-1
TGTGCCAGCAGCCAAGGGCAGGGGGGCAATCAGCCCCAGCATTTT	CASSQGQGGNQPQHF	TRBD1	TRBV3-1/TRBV3-2	NA	TRBJ1-5
TGCGCCAGCAGCCCCGGACTAGCGGGGGTAAATGAGCAGTTCTTC	CASSPGLAGVNEQFF	TRBD2	TRBV5-1	NA	TRBJ2-1
TGTGCCAGCAGCCAAGATCGTGGTAACTTTAACTATGGCTACACCTTC	CASSQDRGNFNYGYTF	NA	TRBV3-1/TRBV3-2	NA	TRBJ1-2
TGTGCCAGCAGCGTACAGGGACACAGCACAGATACGCAGTATTTT	CASSVQGHSTDTQYF	NA	TRBV9	NA	TRBJ2-3
TGTGCCAGCAGCTTAGCCCCGGACAGGGTCTCCTACGAGCAGTACTTC	CASSLAPDRVSYEQYF	TRBD1	TRBV7-9	NA	TRBJ2-7
TGTGCCAGCAGCCCCCGTGAGGGGGCAGGGGAAAAACTGTTTTTT	CASSPREGAGEKLFF	TRBD1	TRBV11-2	NA	TRBJ1-4
TGTGCCAGCAGCTTAATGGGGACACTTGGAAACACCATATATTTT	CASSLMGTLGNTIYF	NA	TRBV11-2	NA	TRBJ1-3
TGTGCCAGCAGCCCCGGGAGGCAGGGGGCTCGAGGCACTGAAGCTTTCTTT	CASSPGRQGARGTEAFF	TRBD1	TRBV4-2	NA	TRBJ1-1
TGTGCCACCGCCGGGACAGGGTCTTGGTACCAAGAGACCCAGTACTTC	CATAGTGSWYQETQYF	TRBD1	TRBV19	NA	TRBJ2-5
TGTGCCAGCAGCTTAGATAAAAGGGGTGAGCAGTTCTTC	CASSLDKRGEQFF	NA	TRBV11-3	NA	TRBJ2-1
TGTGCCAGCTCACCTGGGGCAGTTCGATCACCCCTCCACTTT	CASSPGAVRSPLHF	NA	TRBV18	NA	TRBJ1-6
TGCGCCAGCAGCACCACAGGAAACTCTGGAAACACCATATATTTT	CASSTTGNSGNTIYF	NA	TRBV5-1	NA	TRBJ1-3
TGTGCCAGCAGGTATGGGCGGGCAAGCTCCTACAATGAGCAGTTCTTC	CASRYGRASSYNEQFF	NA	TRBV28	NA	TRBJ2-1
TGTGCCAGCAGCTTGGGAACATTGGGACTCATCAGGTCACCCCTCCACTTT	CASSLGTLGLIRSPLHF	NA	TRBV5-5	NA	TRBJ1-6
TGTGCCAGCAGCCTCCGGGACTCTCAAGAGACCCAGTACTTC	CASSLRDSQETQYF	NA	TRBV7-2	NA	TRBJ2-5
TGTGCCAGCAGCTTAAGGGGACAGGGGAACACTGAAGCTTTCTTT	CASSLRGQGNTEAFF	TRBD1	TRBV7-2	many	TRBJ1-1
TGCGCCAGCGCCTGGACTAGCGGGAGAGGGGAGCAGTTCTTC	CASAWTSGRGEQFF	TRBD2	TRBV5-1	NA	TRBJ2-1
TGTGCCAGCAGCTTCGCTAGAACCAATGAGCAGTTCTTC	CASSFARTNEQFF	NA	TRBV7-2	NA	TRBJ2-1
TGTGCCATCAGTGAGACCAGGGGAAATGAGCAGTTCTTC	CAISETRGNEQFF	NA	TRBV10-3	NA	TRBJ2-1
TGTGCCAGCAGCTTAGAGAGCCCAAGAGGAGAGCAGTACTTC	CASSLESPRGEQYF	NA	TRBV7-9	NA	TRBJ2-7
TGCGCCAGCAGTCCAGGGGTTATCGGCAATCAGCCCCAGCATTTT	CASSPGVIGNQPQHF	NA	TRBV5-1	many	TRBJ1-5
TGTGCCAGCAGTGAATTAGGACGGACTAGCGACACCGGGGAGCTGTTTTTT	CASSELGRTSDTGELFF	TRBD2	TRBV25-1	few	TRBJ2-2
TGTGCCAGCAGCCAAGACCAATCAATTGGAAACACCATATATTTT	CASSQDQSIGNTIYF	NA	TRBV3-1/TRBV3-2	NA	TRBJ1-3
TGTGCCACCAGTGACACAGAAGAGACCCAGTACTTC	CATSDTEETQYF	NA	TRBV24-1	NA	TRBJ2-5